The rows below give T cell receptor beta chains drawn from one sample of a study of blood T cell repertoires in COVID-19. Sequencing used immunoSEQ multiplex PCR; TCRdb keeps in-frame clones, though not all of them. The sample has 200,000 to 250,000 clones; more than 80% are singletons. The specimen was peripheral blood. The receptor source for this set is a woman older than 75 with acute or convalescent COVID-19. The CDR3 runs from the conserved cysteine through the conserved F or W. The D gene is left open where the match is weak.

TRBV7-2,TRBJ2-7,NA,CASSFRRGAYEQYF,TGTGCCAGCAGCTTTAGGAGGGGTGCCTACGAGCAGTACTTC
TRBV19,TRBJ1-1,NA,CASSRAGMNTEAFF,TGTGCCAGTAGTAGGGCAGGGATGAACACTGAAGCTTTCTTT
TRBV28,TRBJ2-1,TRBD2,CANAGAGISNEQFF,TGTGCCAACGCGGGAGCGGGTATTTCCAATGAGCAGTTCTTC
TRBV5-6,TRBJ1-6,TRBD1,CASSPITGGNSPLHF,TGTGCCAGCAGCCCCATTACAGGGGGCAATTCACCCCTCCACTTT
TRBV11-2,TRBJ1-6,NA,CASSFGGRDSPLHF,TGTGCCAGCAGCTTTGGCGGCAGGGATTCACCCCTCCACTTT
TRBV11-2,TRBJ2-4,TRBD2,CASSLAASGGKNIQYF,TGTGCCAGCAGCTTAGCTGCTAGCGGGGGAAAAAACATTCAGTACTTC
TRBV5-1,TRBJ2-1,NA,CASSREINEQFF,TGCGCCAGCAGCCGAGAGATCAATGAGCAGTTCTTC
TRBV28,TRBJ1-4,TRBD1,CASSSTGQANEKLFF,TGTGCCAGCAGTTCCACGGGACAGGCTAATGAAAAACTGTTTTTT
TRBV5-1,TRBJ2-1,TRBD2,CASSFGGTSGSWDNEQFF,TGCGCCAGCAGCTTTGGCGGGACTAGCGGGAGTTGGGACAATGAGCAGTTCTTC
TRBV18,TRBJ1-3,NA,CASSLLPRGTSGNTIYF,TGTGCCAGCTCACTCTTACCAAGGGGAACCTCTGGAAACACCATATATTTT
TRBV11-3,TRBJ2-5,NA,CASSHERQQTLPETQYF,TGTGCCAGCAGCCACGAAAGACAACAGACACTCCCAGAGACCCAGTACTTC